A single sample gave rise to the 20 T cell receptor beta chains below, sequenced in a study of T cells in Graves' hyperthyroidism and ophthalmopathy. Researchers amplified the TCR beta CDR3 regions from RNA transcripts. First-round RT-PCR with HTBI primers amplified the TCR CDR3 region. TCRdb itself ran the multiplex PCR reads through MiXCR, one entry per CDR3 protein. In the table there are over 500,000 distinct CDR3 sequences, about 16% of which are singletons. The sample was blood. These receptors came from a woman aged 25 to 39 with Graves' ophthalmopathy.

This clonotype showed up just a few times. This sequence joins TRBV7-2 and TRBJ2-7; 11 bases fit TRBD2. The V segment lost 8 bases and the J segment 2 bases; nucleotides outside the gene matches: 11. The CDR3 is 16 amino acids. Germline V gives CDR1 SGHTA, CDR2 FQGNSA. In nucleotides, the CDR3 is TGTGCCAGCTGCAATAATCTAGCGGGGGGCCCCTACGAGCAGTACTTC. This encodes CASCNNLAGGPYEQYF. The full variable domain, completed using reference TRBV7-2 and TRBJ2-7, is GAGVSQSPSNKVTEKGKDVELRCDPISGHTALYWYRQSLGQGLEFLIYFQGNSAPDKSGLPSDRFSAERTGGSVSTLTIQRTQQEDSAVYLCASCNNLAGGPYEQYFGPGTRLTVT.

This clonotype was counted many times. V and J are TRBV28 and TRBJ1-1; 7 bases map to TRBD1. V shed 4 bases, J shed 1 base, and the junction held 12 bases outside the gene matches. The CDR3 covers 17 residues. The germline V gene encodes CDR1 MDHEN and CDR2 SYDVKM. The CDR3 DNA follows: TGTGCCAGCAGTTCTTACCTCACAGGGGTGGGGAACACTGAAGCTTTCTTT. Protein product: CASSSYLTGVGNTEAFF.

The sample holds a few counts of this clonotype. Written as DNA, the CDR3 is TGTGCCAGTAGCTGGGGGGGTCAGCCCCAGCATTTT. Its translation: CASSWGGQPQHF. The chain couples TRBV19 to TRBJ1-5; the D gene is possibly TRBD1 (5 bases). There are 12 residues in the CDR3. Germline V gives CDR1 LNHDA, CDR2 SQIVND (reference sequence). The ends were cut back, 6 bases at V and 6 bases at J, with 9 bases in the middle.

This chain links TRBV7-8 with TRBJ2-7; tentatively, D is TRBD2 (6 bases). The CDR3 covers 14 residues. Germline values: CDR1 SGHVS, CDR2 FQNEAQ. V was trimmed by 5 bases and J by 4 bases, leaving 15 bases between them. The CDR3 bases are TGTGCCAGCAGCCGCCGGGACTCGCTGTACGAGCAGTACTTC. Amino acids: CASSRRDSLYEQYF. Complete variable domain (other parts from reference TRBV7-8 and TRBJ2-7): GAGVSQSPRYKVAKRGQDVALRCDPISGHVSLFWYQQALGQGPEFLTYFQNEAQLDKSGLPSDRFFAERPEGSVSTLKIQRTQQEDSAVYLCASSRRDSLYEQYFGPGTRLTVT.

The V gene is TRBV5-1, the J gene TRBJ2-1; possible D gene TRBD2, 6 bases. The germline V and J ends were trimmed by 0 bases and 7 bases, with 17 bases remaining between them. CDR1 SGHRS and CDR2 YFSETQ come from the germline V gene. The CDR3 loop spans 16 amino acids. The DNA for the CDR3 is TGCGCCAGCAGCTTGGGTCTCGCGGGACCTGCTAATGAGCAGTTCTTC. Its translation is CASSLGLAGPANEQFF.

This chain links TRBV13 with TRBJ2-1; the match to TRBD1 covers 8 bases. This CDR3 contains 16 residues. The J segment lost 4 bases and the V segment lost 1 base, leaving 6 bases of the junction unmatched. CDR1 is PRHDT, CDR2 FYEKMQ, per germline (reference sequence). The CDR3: CASSLEGQGQYNEQFF. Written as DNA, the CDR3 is TGTGCCAGCAGCTTAGAAGGACAGGGTCAGTACAATGAGCAGTTCTTC.

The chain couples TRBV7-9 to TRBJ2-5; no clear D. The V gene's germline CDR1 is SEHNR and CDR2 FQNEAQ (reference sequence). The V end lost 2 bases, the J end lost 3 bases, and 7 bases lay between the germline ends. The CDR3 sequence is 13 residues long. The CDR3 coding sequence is TGTGCCAGCAGCTTATTCACGGAAGAGACCCAGTACTTC. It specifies CASSLFTEETQYF.

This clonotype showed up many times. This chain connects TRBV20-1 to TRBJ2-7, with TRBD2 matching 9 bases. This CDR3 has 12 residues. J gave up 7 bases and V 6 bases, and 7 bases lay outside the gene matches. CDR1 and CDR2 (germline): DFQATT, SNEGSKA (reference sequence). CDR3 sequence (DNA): TGCAGTGCCGAGGGACTAGCCGATGAGCAGTACTTC. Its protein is CSAEGLADEQYF.

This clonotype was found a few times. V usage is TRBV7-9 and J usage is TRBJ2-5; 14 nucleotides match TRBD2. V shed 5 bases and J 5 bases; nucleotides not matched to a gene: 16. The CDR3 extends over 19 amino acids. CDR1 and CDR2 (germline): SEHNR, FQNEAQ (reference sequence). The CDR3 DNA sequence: TGTGCCAGCAGCCATCCTAGACTAGCGGGAGGGCCGATCCGTGAGACCCAGTACTTC. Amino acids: CASSHPRLAGGPIRETQYF.

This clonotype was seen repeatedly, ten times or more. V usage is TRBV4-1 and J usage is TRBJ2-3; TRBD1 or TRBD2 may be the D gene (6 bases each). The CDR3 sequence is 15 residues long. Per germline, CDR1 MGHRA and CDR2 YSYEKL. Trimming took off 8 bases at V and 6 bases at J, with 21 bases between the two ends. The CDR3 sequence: CASSLTSWGADTQYF. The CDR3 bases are TGCGCCAGCTCCCTTACCAGCTGGGGGGCGGATACGCAGTATTTT.

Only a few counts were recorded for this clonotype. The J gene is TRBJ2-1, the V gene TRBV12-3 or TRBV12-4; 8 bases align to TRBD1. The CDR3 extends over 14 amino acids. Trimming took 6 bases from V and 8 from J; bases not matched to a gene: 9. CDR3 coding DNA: TGTGCCAGCAGATTCGGACAGGGTCGTTATGAGCAGTTCTTC. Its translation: CASRFGQGRYEQFF.

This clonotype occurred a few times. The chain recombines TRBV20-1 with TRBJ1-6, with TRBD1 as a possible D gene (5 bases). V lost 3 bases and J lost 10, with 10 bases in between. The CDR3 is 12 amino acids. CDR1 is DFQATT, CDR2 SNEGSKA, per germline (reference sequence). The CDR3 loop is CSASTRDSPLHF. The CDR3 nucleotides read TGCAGTGCTAGTACCAGGGACTCACCCCTCCACTTT.

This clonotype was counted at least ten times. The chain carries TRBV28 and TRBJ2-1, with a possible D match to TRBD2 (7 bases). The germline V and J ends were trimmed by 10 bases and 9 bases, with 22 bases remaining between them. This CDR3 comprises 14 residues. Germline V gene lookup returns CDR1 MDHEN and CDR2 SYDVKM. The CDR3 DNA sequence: TGTGCCACCTGGGGGGGAATAAGGGGGGGTGAGCAGTTCTTC. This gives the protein CATWGGIRGGEQFF. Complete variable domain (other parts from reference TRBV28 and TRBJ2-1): DVKVTQSSRYLVKRTGEKVFLECVQDMDHENMFWYRQDPGLGLRLIYFSYDVKMKEKGDIPEGYSVSREKKERFSLILESASTNQTSMYLCATWGGIRGGEQFFGPGTRLTVL.

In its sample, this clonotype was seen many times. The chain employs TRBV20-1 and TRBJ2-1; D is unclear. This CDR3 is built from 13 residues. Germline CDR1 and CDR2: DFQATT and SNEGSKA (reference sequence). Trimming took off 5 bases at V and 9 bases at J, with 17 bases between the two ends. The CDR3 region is CSAPASSTGEQFF. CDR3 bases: TGCAGTGCTCCAGCCTCCTCCACGGGTGAGCAGTTCTTC.

CDR3 sequence: CASSPVRRRSSYEQYF. The CDR3, as DNA: TGTGCCAGCAGCCCGGTTCGGCGGAGGTCAAGCTACGAGCAGTACTTC. The chain carries TRBV11-2 and TRBJ2-7, with D possibly matching TRBD2 (5 bases). CDR1 is SGHAT and CDR2 is FQNNGV in the germline V gene. V lost 5 bases and J 3 bases, leaving 20 bases between the germline ends. The CDR3 loop spans 16 amino acids. Combining the CDR3 with reference TRBV11-2 and TRBJ2-7 gives the whole variable domain EAGVAQSPRYKIIEKRQSVAFWCNPISGHATLYWYQQILGQGPKLLIQFQNNGVVDDSQLPKDRFSAERLKGVDSTLKIQPAKLEDSAVYLCASSPVRRRSSYEQYFGPGTRLTVT.

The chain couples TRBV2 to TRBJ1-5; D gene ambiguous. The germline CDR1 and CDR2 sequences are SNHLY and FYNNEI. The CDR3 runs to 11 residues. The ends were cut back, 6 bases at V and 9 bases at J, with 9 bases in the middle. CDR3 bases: TGTGCCAGCAGCGTTGGGTTGCCCCAGCATTTT. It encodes CASSVGLPQHF.

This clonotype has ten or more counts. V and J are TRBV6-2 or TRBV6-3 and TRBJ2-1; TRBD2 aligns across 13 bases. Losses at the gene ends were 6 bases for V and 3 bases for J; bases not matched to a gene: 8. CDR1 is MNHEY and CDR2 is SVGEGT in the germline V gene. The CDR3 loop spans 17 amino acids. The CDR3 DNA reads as TGTGCCAGCAGCCCCACTCGACTAGCGGGAGGCTACAATGAGCAGTTCTTC. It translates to CASSPTRLAGGYNEQFF.

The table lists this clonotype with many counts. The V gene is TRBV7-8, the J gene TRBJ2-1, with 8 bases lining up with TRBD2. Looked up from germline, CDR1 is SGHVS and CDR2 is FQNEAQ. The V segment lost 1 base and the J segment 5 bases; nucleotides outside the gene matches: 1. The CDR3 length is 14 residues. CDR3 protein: CASSLGTSHNEQFF. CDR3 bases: TGTGCCAGCAGCTTAGGGACTAGCCACAATGAGCAGTTCTTC.

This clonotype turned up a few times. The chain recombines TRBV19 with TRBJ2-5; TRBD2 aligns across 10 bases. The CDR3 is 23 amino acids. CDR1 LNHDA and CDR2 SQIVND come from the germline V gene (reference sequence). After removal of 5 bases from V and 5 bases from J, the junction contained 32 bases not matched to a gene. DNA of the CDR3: TGTGCCAGTAGTTATCATGCGACGAGGGGACTTCAACCTAGCGGGAGTGTGATGGAGACCCAGTACTTC. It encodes CASSYHATRGLQPSGSVMETQYF.

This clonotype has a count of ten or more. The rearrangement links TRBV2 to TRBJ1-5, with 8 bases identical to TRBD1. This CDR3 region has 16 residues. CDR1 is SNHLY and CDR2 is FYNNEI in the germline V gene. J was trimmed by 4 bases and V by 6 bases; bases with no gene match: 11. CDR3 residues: CASRSTGGFGNQPQHF. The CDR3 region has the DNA TGTGCCAGCAGGTCAACAGGGGGATTTGGAAATCAGCCCCAGCATTTT. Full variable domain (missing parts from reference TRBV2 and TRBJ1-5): EPEVTQTPSHQVTQMGQEVILRCVPISNHLYFYWYRQILGQKVEFLVSFYNNEISEKSEIFDDQFSVERPDGSNFTLKIRSTKLEDSAMYFCASRSTGGFGNQPQHFGDGTRLSIL.